Listed below are T cell receptor beta chains from one sample, sequenced in a study of graft-versus-host responses after intestinal transplantation. Measured with immunoSEQ multiplex PCR; TCRdb has only the in-frame clones, and not every one. The sample shows over 85,000 clones, 93% of them seen only once. The antigens of these receptors remain unknown. The input for sequencing was unstimulated CD8+ T cells sorted from spleen or lymph node cells, taken before intestinal transplant. These receptors all come from a human donor who received an intestinal transplant. Both conserved end residues are trimmed from each CDR3.

TRBV6-4 ASSEFPGWNNEQF
TRBV2 ASSDPTQDRGLYNSPLH
TRBV4-1 ASSQGPAGDVGELF
TRBV28 ASSPISRNYNEQF
TRBV4-1 ASSQALLHTEAF
TRBV2 ASSEQAMNTEAF
TRBV27 ASSPIIAGEGEQF
TRBV2 ASSEVEQGVDGYT
TRBV7-3 ASSLSGREDNEQF
TRBV30 AWSVLLDGYT
TRBV5-6 ASSLRPGLAGVNEQF
TRBV7-6 ASSSQRRANVLT
TRBV11-2 ASSLEGMDYGYT
TRBV5-1 ASSLRGNRDPMNTEAF
TRBV7-8 ASSLWTSGGTGELF
TRBV4-1 ASSYGGELF
TRBV7-9 ASSPYWAGDTEAF
TRBV5-1 ASSLGGTGELF
TRBV6-1 ASSDTLAGRNEQF
TRBV9 ASSPKIAGYTGELF
TRBV29-1 SVEGSGRENEQF
TRBV9 ASSVDSANTGELF
TRBV2 ASSEYGAGGESRRNYGYT
TRBV6-6 ASSYSKPGPGEQF
TRBV9 ASSVGDYEQY
TRBV11-2 ASSYAGSGPYEQY
TRBV6-1 AARGGPLETQY
TRBV19 ASSIPSMNTEAF
TRBV2 ASSPGTGSTYNQPQH
TRBV6-5 ASSSPGGRMGYT
TRBV7-2 ASDRADTQY
TRBV11-2 ASTLTSGYSNSYNEQF
TRBV4-1 ASSQDMTGLSYEQY
TRBV28 ASSFGGTYEQY
TRBV27 ASTTGGNEQF
TRBV6-1 ASSSGVYEQY
TRBV19 ASKSRGSYNEQF
TRBV5-1 ASSLTGASTDTQY
TRBV4-1 ASSHSKNTEAF
TRBV7-2 ASSLVIRGQGFHEQY
TRBV18 ASMTGEETQY
TRBV19 ASNIIGTGELF
TRBV7-9 ASSLGQRDYEQY
TRBV27 ASSLSGAPINEKLF
TRBV4-1 ASSQGPTDTQY
TRBV28 ASSPIIYEQY
TRBV11-2 ASSLGLRWDLEQY
TRBV4-1 ASSYERGIDYGYT
TRBV5-1 ASSLRWESNTGELF